Listed below are T cell receptor beta chains from one sample, sequenced in a study of T cell clones after liver transplantation. The table came from immunoSEQ multiplex PCR; TCRdb's copy has only in-frame clones and leaves some out. Among 50,000 or so clones listed, 86% were seen once. This specimen was CD8+ T cells from blood, taken 12 months after liver transplant. The receptors derive from a human patient who received a liver transplant. These T cells may partly come from the graft donor. Both conserved end residues are part of each CDR3.

v_call	cdr3_length	cdr3_aa
TRBV7-9	11	CASSLAGKLFF
TRBV4-2	15	CASSQEVSSYNEQFF
TRBV19	15	CASSILAGATDTQYF
TRBV19	13	CASSLQGGTEAFF
TRBV5-1	14	CASSLGWGDTEAFF
TRBV19	13	CASFPGMGTEAFF
TRBV30	11	CAVYTGYGYTF
TRBV4-3	18	CASSRWGAGTGSSYEQYF
TRBV11-2	15	CASSRTLADTGELFF
TRBV13	13	CASSLGRSYGYTF
TRBV7-6	15	CASSPGAVETYEQYF
TRBV9	15	CASSVAGGSFHEQYF
TRBV6-6	15	CASSYSRLAEYEQYF
TRBV2	16	CASSDSSAHLSYEQYF
TRBV19	16	CASSIAPTNIGQPQHF
TRBV27	14	CASSLRGGLYGYTF
TRBV5-6	19	CASSLNTWTSGNPPDTQYF
TRBV5-1	16	CASSFRTGKLSYEQYF
TRBV16	14	CASSQSSTSYEQYF
TRBV28	14	CASSLRGLSREQYF
TRBV27	13	CASSSGHSYEQYF
TRBV11-2	14	CASSQASFSYEQYF
TRBV4-1	13	CASSLSGDQPQHF
TRBV15	13	CATSPPDRSEAFF
TRBV6-6	15	CASRTPTGFSHEQYF
TRBV11-2	15	CASSLYGYSNQPQHF
TRBV11-2	16	CASSSYLRGSTDTQYF
TRBV14	16	CASGSGGKIPYNEQFF
TRBV4-2	15	CASAPDLGGVETQYF
TRBV6-5	13	CASSYAGTYGYTF
TRBV28	15	CASSSTPARYNEQFF
TRBV7-6	17	CASSERIESRKNYGYTF
TRBV11-2	15	CASSGLALPYNEQFF
TRBV9	13	CASSPGQLYEQYF
TRBV5-1	13	CASSLEGPGELFF
TRBV19	16	CASKQWLQAENQPQHF
TRBV28	14	CASSRYSGANVLTF
TRBV27	13	CASSPTANTEAFF
TRBV4-1	13	CASSQSLGTEAFF
TRBV14	13	CASSPSGGYEQYF
TRBV6-5	13	CASSYSLRNEQYF
TRBV11-2	13	CASRQTLGNEQFF
TRBV28	15	CASSFGSGNPYEQYF
TRBV28	13	CASSEQGAYGYTF
TRBV7-2	15	CASSLASATNEKLFF